This record concerns one T cell receptor beta chain sequence. Its antigen is currently not known. No much larger clonotype is one base removed from it; base qualities were not supplied. To prepare the library, the immunoSEQ multiplex PCR assay was applied. TCRdb took over this immuneACCESS table, retaining in-frame rearrangements with V and J assigned. Such tables are incomplete; in checked studies, under half of the missing clones stem from an unresolved V gene, and the remainder is unexplained. This sample is represented by 550,000 to 800,000 clones; approximately 85% of them were singletons. The top ten clonotypes cover 0.0095% to 0.011% of the sample. This sample is drawn from a study of shared T cell receptors in the human thymus (dated by TCRdb to about 2021). Turning to the overall study: The study examined how the human thymus generates shared, self-reactive T-cell receptor alpha chains.

Per the germline V gene, KGHSH is the CDR1 and LQKENI is the CDR2. V is pared back by 3 bases and J by 3 bases, with 15 bases lying between the germline termini. Reading from cysteine to phenylalanine, the CDR3 counts 16 amino acids. The entry retains the CDR3 DNA only, 48 bases that are in frame from base 1. These sequences were also reported in another study, on human thymus T cells. Per the second study: Immunologically healthy infants undergoing open corrective cardiac surgery for congenital heart defects in Finland were used as donors. The thymus tissue came from surgical resects taken out during corrective cardiac surgery. Both the thymic and the peripheral blood repertoires appeared to show biased V and J gene segment usage. The related research found that thymic TCR repertoires overlapped highly between unrelated individuals. The study described the TCR alpha and beta repertoires in under ten infant thymus samples and a few matching peripheral blood samples. Donor ages ranging from 7 to 244 days were recorded, and a handful of male and a couple of female infants were included in the cohort. Thymocytes were mechanically released from the tissue and were stored as pellets of roughly 10-32 million cells at -70 degrees C. A QIAsymphony instrument was used to extract genomic DNA from the frozen cell pellets. The immunoSEQ multiplex PCR assay was used to amplify the TCRB and TCRAD loci from a standardized quantity of quality-controlled genomic DNA. Amplicons spanned the V(D)J region at a length sufficient to cover the CDR3 and identify V and J genes. Through the commercial immunoSEQ service, the amplicons were sequenced on an Illumina platform. Corrections for primer bias and sequencing errors followed previously described methods, while TCRAD and TCRB definitions were based on the IMGT database. Analysis of the repertoires was done with immunoSEQ Analyzer 3.0 and VDJTools and included basic statistics, V/J segment usage, diversity estimates, rarefaction and pairwise overlap. Diversity was estimated with Chao1, ChaoE, Efron-Thisted, Shannon and inverse Simpson indices, and also on datasets down-sampled to the smallest sample. Repertoire overlap used strict matching of CDR3 nucleotide sequence, V gene and J gene, with Jaccard-based multidimensional scaling clustering. On average, thymus samples yielded around 800,000 unique TCRB clonotypes, whereas blood samples yielded about 84,000.

The specimen sequenced was thymocytes. The rearranged chain carries TRBV18 and TRBJ2-1; TRBD1 is a weak D gene call, 6 bases matching. The clonotype comes from a girl under three years old with a congenital heart defect. Donor details come from another sample of the same person, matched by shared clones. The DNA reads as follows: TGTGCCAGCTCACCCTCAGGGGCCGTGGACTACAATGAGCAGTTCTTC. Translated, it gives CASSPSGAVDYNEQFF.